Listed below are T cell receptor beta chains from one sample, sequenced in a study of OX40 agonist ivuxolimab in advanced cancers. Clones were read by immunoSEQ multiplex PCR, and TCRdb kept only the in-frame ones, dropping some. The sample has tens of thousands of clones; about nine tenths are singletons. The sample consisted of CD4+ or CD8+ T cells sorted from blood, taken in a trial of the OX40 agonist ivuxolimab. These receptors all come from an adult with an advanced solid tumor such as melanoma, head and neck, liver or kidney cancer. CDR3s include the opening cysteine and the closing phenylalanine or tryptophan. Each record gives: V gene, clone size, J gene, D gene, CDR3 protein, CDR3 DNA. The D gene is left open where the match is weak. The size field is filled for only some rows; it gives once, few, many or a size class.

v_gene: TRBV5-5
abundance: -
j_gene: TRBJ1-4
d_gene: -
CDR3aa: CASSFYATNEKLFF
CDR3nt: TGTGCCAGCAGCTTCTACGCAACTAATGAAAAACTGTTTTTT

v_gene: TRBV6-5
abundance: -
j_gene: TRBJ1-3
d_gene: -
CDR3aa: CASSGLRGSGNTIYF
CDR3nt: TGTGCCAGCAGTGGGCTCCGGGGGAGTGGAAACACCATATATTTT

v_gene: TRBV9
abundance: -
j_gene: TRBJ2-5
d_gene: TRBD2
CDR3aa: CASGRSGDVEETQYF
CDR3nt: TGTGCCAGCGGAAGGAGCGGGGACGTTGAAGAGACCCAGTACTTC

v_gene: TRBV4-2
abundance: -
j_gene: TRBJ1-4
d_gene: TRBD1
CDR3aa: CASSSSSGTGDEKLFF
CDR3nt: TGTGCCAGCAGCTCTAGTTCTGGGACAGGGGATGAAAAACTGTTTTTT

v_gene: TRBV21-1
abundance: -
j_gene: TRBJ2-2
d_gene: -
CDR3aa: CASSKNRETGGSLRRTSGELFF
CDR3nt: TGTGCCAGCAGCAAAAACCGTGAGACAGGCGGCAGTCTCCGAAGGACGTCCGGGGAGCTGTTTTTT

v_gene: TRBV10-1
abundance: once
j_gene: TRBJ2-5
d_gene: -
CDR3aa: CASSEVKGAETQYF
CDR3nt: TGCGCCAGCAGTGAAGTCAAGGGAGCGGAGACCCAGTACTTC

v_gene: TRBV6-5
abundance: -
j_gene: TRBJ2-7
d_gene: -
CDR3aa: CASSYNPRAGLYEQYF
CDR3nt: TGTGCCAGCAGTTACAACCCCCGGGCCGGCTTGTACGAGCAGTACTTC

v_gene: TRBV7-5
abundance: -
j_gene: TRBJ1-3
d_gene: -
CDR3aa: CASSPTGPGNTIYF
CDR3nt: TGTGCCAGCAGCCCGACAGGGCCCGGAAACACCATATATTTT

v_gene: TRBV19
abundance: -
j_gene: TRBJ1-5
d_gene: -
CDR3aa: CASSGAALSNQPQHF
CDR3nt: TGTGCCAGTAGTGGCGCAGCCTTAAGCAATCAGCCCCAGCATTTT

v_gene: TRBV2
abundance: -
j_gene: TRBJ2-3
d_gene: TRBD2
CDR3aa: CASSEGGRLARADTQYF
CDR3nt: TGTGCCAGCAGTGAGGGGGGTCGACTAGCGAGGGCAGATACGCAGTATTTT

v_gene: TRBV7-9
abundance: -
j_gene: TRBJ1-4
d_gene: TRBD1
CDR3aa: CASSPQGQEEKLFF
CDR3nt: TGTGCCAGCAGCCCACAGGGGCAGGAGGAAAAACTGTTTTTT

v_gene: TRBV30
abundance: -
j_gene: TRBJ2-4
d_gene: TRBD2
CDR3aa: CAWSRTGGVSKNIQYF
CDR3nt: TGTGCCTGGAGCCGAACGGGGGGAGTTAGCAAAAACATTCAGTACTTC

v_gene: TRBV27
abundance: -
j_gene: TRBJ2-2
d_gene: TRBD1
CDR3aa: CASSYRDRVPGELFF
CDR3nt: TGTGCCAGCAGTTATAGGGACAGGGTTCCCGGGGAGCTGTTTTTT

v_gene: TRBV6-6
abundance: -
j_gene: TRBJ1-2
d_gene: -
CDR3aa: CASMGGAEIGYTF
CDR3nt: TGTGCCAGCATGGGGGGAGCGGAGATTGGCTACACCTTC

v_gene: TRBV6-1
abundance: once
j_gene: TRBJ2-2
d_gene: -
CDR3aa: CASKGHRNTGELFF
CDR3nt: TGTGCCAGCAAGGGACACAGGAACACCGGGGAGCTGTTTTTT

v_gene: TRBV6-6
abundance: -
j_gene: TRBJ2-7
d_gene: TRBD2
CDR3aa: CASTAGGPYEQYF
CDR3nt: TGTGCCAGCACGGCGGGAGGACCCTACGAGCAGTACTTC

v_gene: TRBV18
abundance: -
j_gene: TRBJ2-7
d_gene: -
CDR3aa: CASSPTSGFYEQYF
CDR3nt: TGTGCCAGCTCACCAACATCGGGTTTCTACGAGCAGTACTTC

v_gene: TRBV6-5
abundance: medium-sized
j_gene: TRBJ2-7
d_gene: TRBD2
CDR3aa: CASSFGGVSYEQYF
CDR3nt: TGTGCCAGCAGTTTCGGGGGGGTTTCCTACGAGCAGTACTTC

v_gene: TRBV9
abundance: -
j_gene: TRBJ2-3
d_gene: TRBD2
CDR3aa: CASSAGLAGGVDTQYF
CDR3nt: TGTGCCAGCAGCGCGGGACTAGCGGGAGGGGTAGATACGCAGTATTTT